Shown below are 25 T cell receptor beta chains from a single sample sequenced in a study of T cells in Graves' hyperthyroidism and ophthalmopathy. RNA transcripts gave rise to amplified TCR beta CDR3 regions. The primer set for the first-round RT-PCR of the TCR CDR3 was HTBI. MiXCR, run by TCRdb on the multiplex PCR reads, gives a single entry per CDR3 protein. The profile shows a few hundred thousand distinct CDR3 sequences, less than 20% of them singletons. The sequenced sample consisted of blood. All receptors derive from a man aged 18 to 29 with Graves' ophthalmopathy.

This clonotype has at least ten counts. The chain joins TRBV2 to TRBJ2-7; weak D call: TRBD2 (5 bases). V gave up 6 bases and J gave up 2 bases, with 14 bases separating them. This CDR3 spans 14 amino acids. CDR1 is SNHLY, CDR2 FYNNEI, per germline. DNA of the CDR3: TGTGCCAGCAGCGACCGCGGGCCACCCTACGAGCAGTACTTC. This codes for CASSDRGPPYEQYF. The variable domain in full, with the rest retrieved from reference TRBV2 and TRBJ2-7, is EPEVTQTPSHQVTQMGQEVILRCVPISNHLYFYWYRQILGQKVEFLVSFYNNEISEKSEIFDDQFSVERPDGSNFTLKIRSTKLEDSAMYFCASSDRGPPYEQYFGPGTRLTVT.

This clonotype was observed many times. The CDR3 nucleotides read TGTGCCAGCAGCTTAGGGATCGGGTCGCAGTATTTT. It codes for CASSLGIGSQYF. V is TRBV7-2 and J is TRBJ2-3; D gene unclear. CDR3 length equals 12 residues. V was cut by 1 base and J by 10 bases, with 9 bases left in between. The germline CDR1 and CDR2 sequences are SGHTA and FQGNSA.

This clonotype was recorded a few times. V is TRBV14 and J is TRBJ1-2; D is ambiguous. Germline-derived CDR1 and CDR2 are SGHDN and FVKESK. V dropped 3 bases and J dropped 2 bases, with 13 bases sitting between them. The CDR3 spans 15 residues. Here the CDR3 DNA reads TGTGCCAGCAGCCAGACACCAGGCCCCAACTATGGCTACACCTTC. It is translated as CASSQTPGPNYGYTF. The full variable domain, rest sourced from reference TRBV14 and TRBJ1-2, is EAGVTQFPSHSVIEKGQTVTLRCDPISGHDNLYWYRRVMGKEIKFLLHFVKESKQDESGMPNNRFLAERTGGTYSTLKVQPAELEDSGVYFCASSQTPGPNYGYTFGSGTRLTVV.

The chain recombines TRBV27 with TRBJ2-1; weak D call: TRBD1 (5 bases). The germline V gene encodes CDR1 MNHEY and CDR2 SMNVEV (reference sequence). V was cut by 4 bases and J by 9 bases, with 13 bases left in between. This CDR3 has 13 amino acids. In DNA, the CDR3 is TGTGCCAGCAGTTCGACAGTGGTCGGTGAGCAGTTCTTC. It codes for CASSSTVVGEQFF.

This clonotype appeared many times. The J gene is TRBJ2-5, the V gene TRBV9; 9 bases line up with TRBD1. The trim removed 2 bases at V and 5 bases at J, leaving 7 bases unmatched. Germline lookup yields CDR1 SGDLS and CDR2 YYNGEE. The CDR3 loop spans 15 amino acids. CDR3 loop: CASSVGTGREETQYF. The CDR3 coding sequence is TGTGCCAGCAGCGTGGGGACAGGGAGAGAGGAGACCCAGTACTTC.

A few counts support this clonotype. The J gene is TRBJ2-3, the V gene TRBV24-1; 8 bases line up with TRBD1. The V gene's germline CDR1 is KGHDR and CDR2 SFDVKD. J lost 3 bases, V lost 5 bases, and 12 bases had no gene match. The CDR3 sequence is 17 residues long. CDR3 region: CATSAIGTGKGTDTQYF. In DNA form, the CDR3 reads TGTGCCACCAGTGCTATCGGGACAGGCAAAGGTACAGATACGCAGTATTTT.

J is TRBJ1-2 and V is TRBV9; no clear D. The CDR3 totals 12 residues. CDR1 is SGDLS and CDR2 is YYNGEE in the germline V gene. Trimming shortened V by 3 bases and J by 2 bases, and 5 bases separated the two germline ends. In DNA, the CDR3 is TGTGCCAGCAGCGCCCGAAACTATGGCTACACCTTC. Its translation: CASSARNYGYTF.

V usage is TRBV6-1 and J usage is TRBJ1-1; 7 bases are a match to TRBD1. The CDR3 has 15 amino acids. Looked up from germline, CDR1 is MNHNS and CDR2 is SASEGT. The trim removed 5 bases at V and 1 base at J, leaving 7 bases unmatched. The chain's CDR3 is CASSSRGDRNTEAFF. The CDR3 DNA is TGTGCCAGCAGTTCCCGCGGGGACAGGAACACTGAAGCTTTCTTT.

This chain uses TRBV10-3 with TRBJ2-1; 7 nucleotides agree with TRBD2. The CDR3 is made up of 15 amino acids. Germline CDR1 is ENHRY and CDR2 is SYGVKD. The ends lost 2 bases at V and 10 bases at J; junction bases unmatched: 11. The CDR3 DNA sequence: TGTGCCATCAGTGAGCCCCAGGAGCGGGGACCAGAGCAGTTCTTC. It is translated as CAISEPQERGPEQFF.

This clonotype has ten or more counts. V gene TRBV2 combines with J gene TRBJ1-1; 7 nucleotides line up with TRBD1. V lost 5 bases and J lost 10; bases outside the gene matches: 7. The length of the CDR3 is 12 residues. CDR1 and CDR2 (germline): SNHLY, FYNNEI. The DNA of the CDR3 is TGTGCCAGCAGTCCCGACAGGGTGGGAGCTTTCTTT. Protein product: CASSPDRVGAFF. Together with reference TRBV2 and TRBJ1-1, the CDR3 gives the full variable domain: EPEVTQTPSHQVTQMGQEVILRCVPISNHLYFYWYRQILGQKVEFLVSFYNNEISEKSEIFDDQFSVERPDGSNFTLKIRSTKLEDSAMYFCASSPDRVGAFFGQGTRLTVV.

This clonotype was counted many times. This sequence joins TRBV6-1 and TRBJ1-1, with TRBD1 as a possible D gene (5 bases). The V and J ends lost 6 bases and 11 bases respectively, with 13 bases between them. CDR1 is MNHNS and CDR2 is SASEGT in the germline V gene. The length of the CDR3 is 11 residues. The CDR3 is CASSRAPSAFF. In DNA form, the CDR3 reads TGTGCCAGCAGCAGGGCCCCAAGCGCTTTCTTT.

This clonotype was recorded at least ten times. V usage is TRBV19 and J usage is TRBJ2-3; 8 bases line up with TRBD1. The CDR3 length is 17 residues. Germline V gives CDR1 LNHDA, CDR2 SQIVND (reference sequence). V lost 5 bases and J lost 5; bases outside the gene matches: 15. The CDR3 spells CASSPRTGWSREDTQYF. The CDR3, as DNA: TGTGCCAGTAGTCCAAGGACAGGGTGGAGCAGGGAAGATACGCAGTATTTT. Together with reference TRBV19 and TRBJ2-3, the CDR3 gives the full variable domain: DGGITQSPKYLFRKEGQNVTLSCEQNLNHDAMYWYRQDPGQGLRLIYYSQIVNDFQKGDIAEGYSVSREKKESFPLTVTSAQKNPTAFYLCASSPRTGWSREDTQYFGPGTRLTVL.

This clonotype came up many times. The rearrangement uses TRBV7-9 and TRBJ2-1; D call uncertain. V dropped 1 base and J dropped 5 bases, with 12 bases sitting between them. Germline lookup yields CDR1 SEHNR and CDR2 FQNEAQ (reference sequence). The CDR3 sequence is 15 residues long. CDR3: CASSLGRSAHNEQFF. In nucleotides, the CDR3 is TGTGCCAGCAGCTTAGGTAGATCGGCCCACAATGAGCAGTTCTTC.

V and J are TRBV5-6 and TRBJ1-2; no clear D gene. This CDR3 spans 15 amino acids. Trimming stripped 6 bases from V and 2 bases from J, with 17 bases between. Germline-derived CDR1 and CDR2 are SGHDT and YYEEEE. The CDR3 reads CASTPFPPGNYGYTF. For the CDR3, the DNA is TGTGCCAGCACCCCTTTTCCTCCCGGGAACTATGGCTACACCTTC.

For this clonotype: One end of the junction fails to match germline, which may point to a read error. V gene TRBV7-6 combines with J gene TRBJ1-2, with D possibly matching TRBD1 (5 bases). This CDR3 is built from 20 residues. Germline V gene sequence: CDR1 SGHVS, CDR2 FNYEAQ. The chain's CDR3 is CASSLGGGGETGRLDYGYAF. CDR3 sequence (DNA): TGTGCCAGCAGCTTAGGGGGGGGGGGAGAGACGGGGCGGCTCGACTATGGCTACGCCTTC.

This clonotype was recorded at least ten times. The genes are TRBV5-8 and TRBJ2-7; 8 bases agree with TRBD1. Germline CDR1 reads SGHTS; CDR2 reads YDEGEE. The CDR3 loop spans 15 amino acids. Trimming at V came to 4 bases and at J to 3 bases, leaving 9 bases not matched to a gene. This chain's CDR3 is CASSTRQGSDYEQYF. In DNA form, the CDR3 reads TGTGCCAGCAGCACCAGACAGGGGTCGGACTACGAGCAGTACTTC. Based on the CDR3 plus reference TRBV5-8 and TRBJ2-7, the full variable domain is EAGVTQSPTHLIKTRGQQATLRCSPISGHTSVYWYQQALGLGLQFLLWYDEGEERNRGNFPPRFSGRQFPNYSSELNVNALELEDSALYLCASSTRQGSDYEQYFGPGTRLTVT.

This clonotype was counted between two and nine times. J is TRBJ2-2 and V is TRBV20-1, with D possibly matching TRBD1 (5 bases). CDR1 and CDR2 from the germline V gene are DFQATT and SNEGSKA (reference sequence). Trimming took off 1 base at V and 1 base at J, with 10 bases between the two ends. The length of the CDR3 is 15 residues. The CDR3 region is CSARVVTVNTGELFF. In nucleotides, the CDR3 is TGCAGTGCTAGAGTAGTGACAGTGAACACCGGGGAGCTGTTTTTT.

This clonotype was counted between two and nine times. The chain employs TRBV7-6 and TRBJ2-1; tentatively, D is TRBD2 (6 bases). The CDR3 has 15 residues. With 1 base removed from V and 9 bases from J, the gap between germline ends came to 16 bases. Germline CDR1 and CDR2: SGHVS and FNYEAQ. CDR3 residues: CASSLGGAGGGEQFF. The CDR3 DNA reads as TGTGCCAGCAGCTTAGGCGGGGCCGGCGGCGGTGAGCAGTTCTTC.

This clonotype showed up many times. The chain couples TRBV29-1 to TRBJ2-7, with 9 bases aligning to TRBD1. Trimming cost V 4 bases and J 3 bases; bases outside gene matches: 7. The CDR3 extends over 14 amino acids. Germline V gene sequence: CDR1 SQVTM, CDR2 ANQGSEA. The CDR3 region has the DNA TGCAGCGTTGTTTCGTTGGGACAGGGCTACGAGCAGTACTTC. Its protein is CSVVSLGQGYEQYF.

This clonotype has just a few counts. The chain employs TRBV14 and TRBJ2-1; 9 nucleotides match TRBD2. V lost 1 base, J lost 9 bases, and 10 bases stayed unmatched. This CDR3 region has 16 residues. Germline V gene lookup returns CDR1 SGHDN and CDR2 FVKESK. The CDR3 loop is CASSQGASGAIREQFF. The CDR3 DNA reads TGTGCCAGCAGCCAAGGCGCTAGCGGGGCGATTCGTGAGCAGTTCTTC.

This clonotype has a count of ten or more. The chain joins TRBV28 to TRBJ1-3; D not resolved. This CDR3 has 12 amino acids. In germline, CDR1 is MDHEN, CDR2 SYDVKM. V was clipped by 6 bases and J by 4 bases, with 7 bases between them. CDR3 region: CASSAGGNTIYF. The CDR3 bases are TGTGCCAGCAGCGCGGGCGGAAACACCATATATTTT.

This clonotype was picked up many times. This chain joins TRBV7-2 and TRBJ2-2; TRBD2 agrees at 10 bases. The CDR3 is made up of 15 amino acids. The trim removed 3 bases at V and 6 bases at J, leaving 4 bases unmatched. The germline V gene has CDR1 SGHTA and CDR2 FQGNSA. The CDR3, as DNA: TGTGCCAGCAGCTTCTTAGCGGGGGGCCCCGGGGAGCTGTTTTTT. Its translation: CASSFLAGGPGELFF.

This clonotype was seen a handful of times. The DNA of the CDR3 is TGTGCCAGCAGCGTTGGGACAACTGAAGAGACCCAGTACTTC. The encoded protein is CASSVGTTEETQYF. The rearrangement joins TRBV9 to TRBJ2-5; D may be TRBD1 (6 bases). From germline, CDR1 is SGDLS and CDR2 YYNGEE. Trimming removed 2 bases from V and 3 bases from J, with 11 bases in between. The CDR3 sequence is 14 residues long.

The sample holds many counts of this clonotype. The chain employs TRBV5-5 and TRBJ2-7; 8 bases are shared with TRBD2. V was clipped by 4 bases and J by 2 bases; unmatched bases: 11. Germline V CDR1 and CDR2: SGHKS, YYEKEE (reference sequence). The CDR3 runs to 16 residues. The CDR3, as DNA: TGTGCCAGCAGCCTACAATACGGGACTAGAGCCTACGAGCAGTACTTC. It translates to CASSLQYGTRAYEQYF.

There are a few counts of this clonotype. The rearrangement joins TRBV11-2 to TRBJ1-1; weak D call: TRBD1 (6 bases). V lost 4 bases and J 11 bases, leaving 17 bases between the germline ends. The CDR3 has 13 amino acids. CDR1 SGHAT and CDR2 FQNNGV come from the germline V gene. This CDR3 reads CASSSPGQRYAFF. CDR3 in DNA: TGTGCCAGCAGCTCCCCGGGACAACGGTACGCTTTCTTT.